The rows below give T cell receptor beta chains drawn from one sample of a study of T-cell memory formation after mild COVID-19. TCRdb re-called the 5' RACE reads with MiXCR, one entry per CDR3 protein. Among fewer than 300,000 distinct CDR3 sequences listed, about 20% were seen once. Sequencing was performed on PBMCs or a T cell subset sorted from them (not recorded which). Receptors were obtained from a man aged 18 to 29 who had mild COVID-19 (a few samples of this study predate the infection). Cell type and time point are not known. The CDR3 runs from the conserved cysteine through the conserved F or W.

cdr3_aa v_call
CASSQGQNFAFF TRBV4-2
CASSLQGEFEAFF TRBV7-6
CASSQDSYTDTQYF TRBV5-6
CASTLGRVRDTQYF TRBV12-3/TRBV12-4
CASSLRTGWMSNQPQHF TRBV7-8
CASSPTTDYYEQYF TRBV7-3
CASSVGVAGAYEQYF TRBV9
CATSQSGELFF TRBV24-1
CASSQAGLLYEQYF TRBV4-1
CASSPGTSGPRGGELFF TRBV9
CASSYAGLGETQYF TRBV6-2/TRBV6-3
CASSRSLGEQPQHF TRBV12-3/TRBV12-4
CASSWVQGGQPQHF TRBV6-6
CASSRRSGQSPNYGYTF TRBV3-1
CSAAGTSSYNEQFF TRBV20-1
CASSSFLGGGPYLSGYTF TRBV7-9
CSVDRDTTGELFF TRBV29-1
CASTHFGGSTDTQYF TRBV12-3/TRBV12-4
CASSRSRTGNTIYF TRBV21-1
CASSGHDNQPQHF TRBV12-3/TRBV12-4
CASSNRPNTGELFF TRBV6-1
CASSVDNLGNTIYF TRBV9
CASSYSRPGGNQPQHF TRBV6-2/TRBV6-3
CAIRPSFAGGRPTDTQYF TRBV6-2/TRBV6-3
CASSRSGTSYETQYF TRBV5-4
CASSLGGSFDTDTQYF TRBV5-1